The source of this T cell receptor (beta chain) is a study of CD4 T cell repertoires in COVID-19. On this clone: Its antigen is currently unknown.

Germline CDR1 reads SQVTM; CDR2 reads ANQGSEA. V was pared by 7 bases and J by 1 base, with 4 bases between. This CDR3 spans 10 amino acids. Findings of the study overall: In SARS-CoV and/or HKU1 spike cultures, between roughly 7 and 25% of SARS-CoV-2 clonotypes reappeared.

Clones were sequenced by immunoSEQ multiplex PCR, and TCRdb holds only the in-frame ones, with some missing. The profile covers about 75,000 clones, with about four fifths appearing a single time and roughly 0.58% taken by the ten largest. This sequence was found in a human donor who had COVID-19. The chain combines TRBV29-1 with TRBJ1-1; the D is unclear. The source was CD4+ T cells from peripheral blood, collected after recovery from COVID-19. Here the CDR3 DNA reads TGCAGCGCCCGGAACACTGAAGCTTTCTTT. Translating it yields CSARNTEAFF.